The 12 T cell receptor beta chains below come from one sample, sequenced in a study of blood T cell repertoires in COVID-19. Assay: immunoSEQ multiplex PCR; the TCRdb copy retains only in-frame clones and omits some. The sample has about 160,000 clones, roughly 88% seen once; the top ten hold about 1.2%. The sequencing input was peripheral blood. The receptors stem from a man aged 55 to 70 who had recovered from COVID-19.

This chain connects TRBV11-2 to TRBJ2-7, with TRBD1 matching over 7 bases. The V and J ends lost 2 bases and 3 bases, in that order; junction bases with no gene match: 1. There are 13 residues in the CDR3. Germline CDR1 reads SGHAT; CDR2 reads FQNNGV. DNA for the CDR3: TGTGCCAGCAGCTTAACAGGGGACTACGAGCAGTACTTC. Translation gives CASSLTGDYEQYF. Full variable domain (remainder filled in from reference TRBV11-2 and TRBJ2-7): EAGVAQSPRYKIIEKRQSVAFWCNPISGHATLYWYQQILGQGPKLLIQFQNNGVVDDSQLPKDRFSAERLKGVDSTLKIQPAKLEDSAVYLCASSLTGDYEQYFGPGTRLTVT.

The chain combines TRBV5-4 with TRBJ2-5; tentatively, D is TRBD1 (6 bases). The CDR3 is 16 amino acids. Germline assignment: CDR1 SGHNT and CDR2 YYREEE (reference sequence). Between the trimmed V and J ends, which lost 1 base and 4 bases, there was a span of 17 bases. The CDR3 DNA sequence: TGTGCCAGCAGCTTGACCTTTAACAGGGCGGGAGAGACCCAGTACTTC. This gives the protein CASSLTFNRAGETQYF.

The CDR3 loop reads CASSLGQGETQYF. Here the CDR3 DNA reads TGTGCCAGCAGTCTTGGACAGGGAGAGACCCAGTACTTC. V usage is TRBV12-3 or TRBV12-4 and J usage is TRBJ2-5; 8 bases are shared with TRBD1. The length of the CDR3 is 13 residues. V was pared by 5 bases and J by 4 bases, with 3 bases of the junction left unmatched.

V usage is TRBV27 and J usage is TRBJ1-2; D gene unclear. CDR1 MNHEY and CDR2 SMNVEV come from the germline V gene (reference sequence). The CDR3 totals 16 residues. With 4 bases removed from V and 5 bases from J, the gap between germline ends came to 20 bases. The CDR3 nucleotides are TGTGCCAGCAGTTCGGCCCCAGCGTCACCCTCTTATGGCTACACCTTC. Translating gives CASSSAPASPSYGYTF.

This clone occurred once. CDR3 sequence reads: CASSQVATNTEAFF. CDR3 nucleotide sequence: TGCGCCAGCAGCCAAGTAGCCACCAACACTGAAGCTTTCTTT. The chain combines TRBV4-1 with TRBJ1-1; no reliable D call. Germline V lookup: CDR1 MGHRA, CDR2 YSYEKL. This CDR3 contains 14 residues. Trimming shortened V by 1 base and J by 2 bases, and 8 bases separated the two germline ends.

This chain joins TRBV24-1 and TRBJ2-3; 8 nucleotides match TRBD2. Germline V gene sequence: CDR1 KGHDR, CDR2 SFDVKD. The length of the CDR3 is 16 residues. V shed 3 bases, J shed 3 bases, and the junction held 7 bases outside the gene matches. The CDR3 sequence: CATSDAPLAETDTQYF. The CDR3 region has the DNA TGTGCCACCAGTGATGCCCCACTAGCGGAAACAGATACGCAGTATTTT.

J is TRBJ1-2 and V is TRBV5-4; 9 nucleotides match TRBD1. Trimming removed 5 bases from V and 4 bases from J; junction bases left unmatched: 9. The CDR3 runs to 15 residues. In germline, CDR1 is SGHNT, CDR2 YYREEE (reference sequence). In nucleotides, the CDR3 is TGTGCCAGCAGGTCCGAGGACAGGGGTGTCTATGGCTACACCTTC. Residues: CASRSEDRGVYGYTF. The complete variable domain, with remaining parts taken from reference TRBV5-4 and TRBJ1-2, reads ETGVTQSPTHLIKTRGQQVTLRCSSQSGHNTVSWYQQALGQGPQFIFQYYREEENGRGNFPPRFSGLQFPNYSSELNVNALELDDSALYLCASRSEDRGVYGYTFGSGTRLTVV.

This sequence joins TRBV7-3 and TRBJ2-3; 9 bases match TRBD2. The CDR3 contains 15 residues. Germline CDR1 SGHTA, CDR2 FQGTGA. Trimming removed 5 bases from V and 1 base from J; junction bases left unmatched: 4. CDR3 loop: CASSQRTSGTDTQYF. CDR3 coding DNA: TGTGCCAGCAGCCAAAGGACTAGCGGCACAGATACGCAGTATTTT.

The J gene is TRBJ2-7, the V gene TRBV9; possibly TRBD1 for D (5 bases). The CDR3 runs to 14 residues. Per germline, CDR1 SGDLS and CDR2 YYNGEE. V lost 4 bases and J lost 0, with 11 bases in between. CDR3 sequence: CASSRQYDSYEQYF. Written as DNA, the CDR3 is TGTGCCAGCAGCAGACAGTACGACTCCTACGAGCAGTACTTC.

V is TRBV9 and J is TRBJ2-3; D is perhaps TRBD1 (5 bases). This CDR3 contains 17 residues. Between the trimmed V and J ends, which lost 0 bases and 2 bases, there was a span of 16 bases. Looked up from germline, CDR1 is SGDLS and CDR2 is YYNGEE. CDR3 DNA sequence: TGTGCCAGCAGCGTAGGGGCGACAGCCCGGCTCACAGATACGCAGTATTTT. It specifies CASSVGATARLTDTQYF.

This chain connects TRBV5-5 to TRBJ1-5; 8 bases align to TRBD1. The CDR3 covers 14 residues. With V trimmed by 2 bases and J by 7 bases, 5 bases remained unmatched. The germline V gene encodes CDR1 SGHKS and CDR2 YYEKEE (reference sequence). The CDR3 region has the DNA TGTGCCAGCAGCTTAACAGGGGGAAGGCAGCCCCAGCATTTT. It yields the protein CASSLTGGRQPQHF.

This sequence joins TRBV5-1 and TRBJ1-1, with 10 bases aligning to TRBD1. Unmatched junction bases numbered 9, after V lost 4 bases and J lost 6 bases. This CDR3 is built from 15 residues. Germline CDR1 reads SGHRS; CDR2 reads YFSETQ. As DNA, the CDR3 is TGCGCCAGCAGCGAAGGACAGGGGGAAGGCTCTGAAGCTTTCTTT. It yields the protein CASSEGQGEGSEAFF. The full variable domain, rest sourced from reference TRBV5-1 and TRBJ1-1, is KAGVTQTPRYLIKTRGQQVTLSCSPISGHRSVSWYQQTPGQGLQFLFEYFSETQRNKGNFPGRFSGRQFSNSRSEMNVSTLELGDSALYLCASSEGQGEGSEAFFGQGTRLTVV.